One sample yielded the 21 T cell receptor beta chains listed below, sequenced in a study of blood T cells in healthy people across ages. A second PCR, run for roughly 6 to 11 cycles, used a sample-barcoded 5' primer plus a J-beta primer mix. TCRdb re-called the 5' RACE reads with MiXCR, one entry per CDR3 protein. The table has 1.5 million to 2 million distinct CDR3 sequences, roughly 30% seen once. The sequencing input was blood. These receptors were taken from a woman aged 25 to 39 in good health.

In this sample, this clonotype turned up a few times. The chain links TRBV5-1 to TRBJ2-3; the D gene could be TRBD1 or TRBD2 (5 bases each). CDR3 length equals 15 residues. The germline V gene encodes CDR1 SGHRS and CDR2 YFSETQ. V lost 5 bases, J lost 2 bases, and 15 bases lay in between. The CDR3 DNA sequence: TGCGCCAGCAGGCAAGGGACCTCTACCACAGATACGCAGTATTTT. Translated, it gives CASRQGTSTTDTQYF.

This chain connects TRBV10-2 to TRBJ1-2; the D gene is possibly TRBD1 (6 bases). The CDR3 consists of 13 residues. V shed 6 bases and J shed 4 bases, with 12 bases lying between them. The germline CDR1 and CDR2 sequences are WSHSY and SAAADI. Here the CDR3 reads CASRDTGTYGYTF. CDR3 DNA: TGCGCCAGCAGAGATACAGGGACCTATGGCTACACCTTC.

This clonotype was detected only a few times. The rearrangement links TRBV4-3 to TRBJ1-6; D uncertain. Trimming shortened V by 1 base and J by 10 bases, and 11 bases separated the two germline ends. The germline CDR1 and CDR2 sequences are LGHNA and YSLEER. The CDR3 extends over 14 amino acids. The CDR3 nucleotides are TGCGCCAGCAGCCAAGGAGCAGATCAATCACCCCTCCACTTT. Its translation: CASSQGADQSPLHF.

J is TRBJ2-3 and V is TRBV7-2; D is undetermined. The germline V gene has CDR1 SGHTA and CDR2 FQGNSA. The CDR3 totals 14 residues. Trimming removed 0 bases at V and 5 bases at J, with 9 bases between. CDR3 DNA: TGTGCCAGCAGCTTAGCGGGCTTGGAAGATACGCAGTATTTT. Its protein product is CASSLAGLEDTQYF.

Written as DNA, the CDR3 is TGCAGCGTGCTAAAGGGGGGGCTGGACAATGAGCAGTTCTTC. It translates to CSVLKGGLDNEQFF. The chain is built from TRBV29-1 and TRBJ2-1, with D maybe TRBD2 (7 bases). V lost 6 bases to trimming and J lost 5 bases, with 17 bases between them. CDR3 size: 14 residues. Germline V CDR1 and CDR2: SQVTM, ANQGSEA.

V is TRBV20-1 and J is TRBJ1-4; possibly TRBD1 for D (5 bases). The CDR3 consists of 14 residues. V was trimmed by 6 bases and J by 7 bases, leaving 18 bases between them. Germline CDR1 is DFQATT and CDR2 is SNEGSKA (reference sequence). DNA for the CDR3: TGCAGTGCGTCGGGGGACCCGTCCTTTGAAAAACTGTTTTTT. This gives the protein CSASGDPSFEKLFF.

Concerning this clonotype itself: The junction shows a germline mismatch at one end, possibly a read error. The rearrangement links TRBV7-2 to TRBJ2-7; perhaps D is TRBD1 or TRBD2 (6 bases each). The CDR3 length is 15 residues. The germline gives CDR1 SGHTA, CDR2 FQGNSA. The CDR3 nucleotides read TGTGCCAGCAGCCCCGGGGGCGAGACCTCCTGCGAGCAGTACTTC. This gives the protein CASSPGGETSCEQYF.

The chain is built from TRBV10-3 and TRBJ1-4, with 7 bases fitting TRBD1. V shed 7 bases, J shed 3 bases, and the junction held 2 bases outside the gene matches. The CDR3 is 13 amino acids. Germline lookup yields CDR1 ENHRY and CDR2 SYGVKD. The DNA for the CDR3 is TGTGCCATCAAGGGGACAGCTAATGAAAAACTGTTTTTT. Its protein is CAIKGTANEKLFF.

The chain carries TRBV19 and TRBJ1-2, with TRBD1 matching 7 bases. Germline CDR1 LNHDA, CDR2 SQIVND (reference sequence). This CDR3 spans 13 amino acids. J was trimmed by 7 bases and V by 7 bases; bases with no gene match: 9. This CDR3 reads CASTDREMLGYTF. DNA of the CDR3: TGTGCCAGTACCGACAGGGAGATGCTTGGCTACACCTTC.

Only a few counts were recorded for this clonotype. The rearrangement uses TRBV6-6 and TRBJ2-7; tentatively, D is TRBD2 (5 bases). CDR1 is MNHNY and CDR2 is SVGAGI in the germline V gene (reference sequence). The CDR3 has 15 residues. Trimming stripped 2 bases from V and 0 bases from J, with 11 bases between. CDR3 nucleotides: TGTGCCAGCAGTTACCCCGGGAAGAGCTCCTACGAGCAGTACTTC. Protein product: CASSYPGKSSYEQYF.

The count of this clonotype is one. This may come from a read error, since a much larger clone is one base off. This chain links TRBV20-1 with TRBJ2-1; TRBD1 matches at 10 bases. Germline V gene data show CDR1 as DFQATT and CDR2 as SNEGSKA (reference sequence). CDR3 size: 16 residues. Here the CDR3 DNA reads TGCAGTGTTAGAGATCCGGGACAGGGGTCATACAATGAGCAGTTCTTC. Translation: CSVRDPGQGSYNEQFF.

In this sample, this clonotype turned up a few times. CDR3 loop: CASSLNSQSGYTF. The CDR3 coding sequence is TGTGCCAGCAGTCTCAACTCCCAGTCAGGCTACACCTTC. J is TRBJ1-2 and V is TRBV2, with unresolved D. Trimming removed 5 bases at V and 8 bases at J, with 15 bases between. The CDR3 sequence is 13 residues long. Germline loops: CDR1 SNHLY, CDR2 FYNNEI.

In DNA, the CDR3 is TGTGCCAGCAGCCGCGGGGAGGGCGATGAGCAGTTCTTC. Amino acid sequence: CASSRGEGDEQFF. V is TRBV2 and J is TRBJ2-1, with TRBD2 matching 7 bases. CDR3 size: 13 residues. Germline CDR1 SNHLY, CDR2 FYNNEI. V lost 6 bases to trimming and J lost 8 bases; unmatched junction nucleotides: 7.

Note on this clonotype: It may be a read error: a sequence one base away is much more abundant. The V and J genes are TRBV2 and TRBJ2-4; perhaps TRBD2 as D (6 bases). Looked up from germline, CDR1 is SNHLY and CDR2 is FYNNEI. The CDR3 loop spans 12 amino acids. CDR3 region: CASNLAGTLQDF. The CDR3 region has the DNA TGTGCCAGCAATCTCGCGGGGACCCTTCAGGACTTC.

This clonotype was seen a handful of times. The chain links TRBV6-6 to TRBJ1-2, with 7 bases matching TRBD1. Germline V CDR1 and CDR2: MNHNY, SVGAGI (reference sequence). The CDR3 totals 13 residues. With 10 bases clipped from V and 5 bases from J, the junction kept 10 bases outside the gene matches. CDR3 amino acids: CATRGGGLYGYTF. CDR3 nucleotides: TGTGCCACCAGGGGGGGCGGCCTTTATGGCTACACCTTC.

A single count supports this clonotype. Sequence at one end of the junction differs from germline and may be a read error. This chain connects TRBV12-5 to TRBJ1-2; TRBD1 matches at 7 bases. Germline assignment: CDR1 LGHNT and CDR2 FRNRAP. The CDR3 length is 14 residues. CDR3 sequence: CASGLVAGDRALYF. DNA of the CDR3: TGTGCTAGTGGTTTGGTAGCTGGAGACAGGGCTCTCTACTTC.

J is TRBJ2-6 and V is TRBV12-3 or TRBV12-4; D is uncertain. V was pared by 4 bases and J by 0 bases, with 13 bases between. The CDR3 spans 17 residues. CDR3 residues: CASSSATQSSGANVLTF. The CDR3 DNA reads as TGTGCCAGCAGTTCCGCCACACAGAGCTCTGGGGCCAACGTCCTGACTTTC.

This clonotype was seen a handful of times. V usage is TRBV18 and J usage is TRBJ1-1; D uncertain. The V gene lost 1 base and the J gene lost 0 bases, with 6 bases spanning the gap. This CDR3 has 14 amino acids. Looked up from germline, CDR1 is KGHSH and CDR2 is LQKENI. CDR3: CASSPLELNTEAFF. The CDR3 DNA reads as TGTGCCAGCTCACCACTCGAGCTGAACACTGAAGCTTTCTTT.

The rearrangement uses TRBV2 and TRBJ2-6; maybe TRBD2 (5 bases). Deletions cut 10 bases from V and 2 bases from J, with 12 bases between. CDR3 length: 14 amino acids. From germline, CDR1 is SNHLY and CDR2 FYNNEI. Here the CDR3 DNA reads TGTGCCACCGCCCCGCGGGCTGGGGCCAACGTCCTGACTTTC. Translating it yields CATAPRAGANVLTF.

This clonotype is a singleton in its sample. This could be a read error, since a much larger clone is one nucleotide away. The chain carries TRBV6-2 or TRBV6-3 and TRBJ2-3, with 7 bases lining up with TRBD2. The CDR3 has 16 amino acids. The germline V gene encodes CDR1 MNHEY and CDR2 SVGEGT. The CDR3 DNA sequence: TGTGCCAGCAGCTCCTCGTGGCGGGAGAGTGCAGATACGCGGTATTTT. The encoded protein is CASSSSWRESADTRYF.

This clonotype occurred many times. The chain employs TRBV7-2 and TRBJ2-1; no definite D call. This CDR3 spans 12 amino acids. With 5 bases removed from V and 7 bases from J, the gap between germline ends came to 9 bases. CDR1 and CDR2 from the germline V gene are SGHTA and FQGNSA. This chain's CDR3 is CASSTALNEQFF. Here the CDR3 DNA reads TGTGCCAGCAGCACGGCCCTGAATGAGCAGTTCTTC.